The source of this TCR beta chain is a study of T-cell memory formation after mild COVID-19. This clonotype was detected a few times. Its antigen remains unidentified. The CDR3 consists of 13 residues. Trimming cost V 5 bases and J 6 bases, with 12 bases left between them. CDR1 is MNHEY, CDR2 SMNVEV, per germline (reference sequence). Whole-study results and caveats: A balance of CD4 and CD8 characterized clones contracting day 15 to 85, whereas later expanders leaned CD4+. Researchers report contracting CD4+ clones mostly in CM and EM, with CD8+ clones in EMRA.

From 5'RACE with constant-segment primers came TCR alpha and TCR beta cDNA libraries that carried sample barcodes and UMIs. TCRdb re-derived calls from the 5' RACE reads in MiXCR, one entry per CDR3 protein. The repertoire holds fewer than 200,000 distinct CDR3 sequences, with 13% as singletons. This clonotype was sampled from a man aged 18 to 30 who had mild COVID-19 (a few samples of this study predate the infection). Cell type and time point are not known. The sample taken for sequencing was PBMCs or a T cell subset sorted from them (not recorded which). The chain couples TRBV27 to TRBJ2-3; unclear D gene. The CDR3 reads CASSPTFADTQYF. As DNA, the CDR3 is TGTGCCAGCAGTCCCACCTTTGCGGATACGCAGTATTTT.